Listed below are T cell receptor beta chains from one sample, sequenced in a study of T cell responses to AZD1222 COVID-19 vaccine. Profiling relied on immunoSEQ multiplex PCR, and the TCRdb table lists in-frame clones only, not all of them. The repertoire holds about 92,000 clones, 91% seen once, with approximately 8.3% in the top ten. The input for sequencing was peripheral blood, taken on day 0 of AZD1222 vaccination. The receptor set was obtained from an adult in good health. Each CDR3 is given without its conserved first and last residue. The D gene is left open where the match is weak. Clone size is not always given. Where it is, it says once, few, many or a class for expanded clones.

>TRBV13|TRBD1|NA
ASSSPTGGVGNTIY
>TRBV6-5|NA|NA
ASSYSGQIQETQY
>TRBV19|TRBD1|NA
ASSISRGDAKAF
>TRBV9|NA|NA
ASSVGPGAGYYEQY
>TRBV27|NA|NA
ASSPPQVRVAEAF
>TRBV19|TRBD2|NA
ASKPVGKGRVRGEY
>TRBV3-1/TRBV3-2|NA|NA
ASSQVEGGRNYGYT
>TRBV30|TRBD1|NA
ASLGQGNEKLF
>TRBV12-3/TRBV12-4|NA|NA
ASSFPENYGYT
>TRBV27|TRBD1|NA
ASSFRDRGHNSPLH
>TRBV7-2|NA|NA
ASSWGHTEKLF
>TRBV4-1|NA|NA
ASSQGALSNQPQH
>TRBV7-2|NA|NA
ASSLGGKAYEQY
>TRBV6-6|NA|once
ASSPTANTEAF
>TRBV6-1|NA|NA
ASSEGAGNQPQH
>TRBV5-1|TRBD1|NA
ASSTGTGGLELF
>TRBV5-1|NA|NA
ASSGSPTYAYEQY
>TRBV7-8|NA|NA
ASSSPAGRENNYGYT
>TRBV27|TRBD2|NA
ASSPGGPGELF
>TRBV6-5|NA|NA
ASSYSRRNTEAF
>TRBV15|NA|NA
ATSRDYPDTQY
>TRBV18|TRBD1|NA
ASSPERTGAEKLF
>TRBV4-1|NA|NA
ASSQVGGDGYGYT
>TRBV24-1|NA|NA
ATSDFRGFEQF
>TRBV2|NA|NA
ASTRSHEQF
>TRBV5-4|TRBD2|once
ASSLGTSGLQETQY
>TRBV7-6|TRBD1|NA
ASSLGGTVNSPLH
>TRBV19|TRBD1|NA
ASSFGQGAGELF
>TRBV10-3|TRBD1|NA
AISPGTGKGATEAF
>TRBV7-9|TRBD1|NA
ASSFPGQDRYT
>TRBV5-1|TRBD1|few
ASSWTGGNTEAF
>TRBV6-1|TRBD1|NA
ASSVWEGQGGIAYGYT
>TRBV19|NA|NA
ASSQGDYGYT
>TRBV6-2/TRBV6-3|NA|NA
ASSGSRTGELF
>TRBV7-6|TRBD2|NA
ASSARDYLYEQY
>TRBV20-1|NA|few
SALTRYEQY
>TRBV28|NA|NA
ASSLERRQPQH
>TRBV3-1/TRBV3-2|TRBD2|NA
ASSATSRNGAGELF
>TRBV2|TRBD1|NA
ASGFARPGQGASEQY
>TRBV7-8|NA|once
ASSPGESSPLH
>TRBV28|NA|NA
ASTPSTVPYNEQF
>TRBV5-1|NA|NA
ASSAGQYNEQF
>TRBV28|NA|NA
ASSLGIVVSAGYT
>TRBV3-1/TRBV3-2|TRBD2|NA
ASSLKRIGGLAGGETQY
>TRBV3-1/TRBV3-2|NA|NA
ASSQAGGSQY
>TRBV6-5|NA|NA
ASSRVFTGTYEQY
>TRBV10-3|TRBD1|NA
AAAGTGPTDTQY
>TRBV12-3/TRBV12-4|TRBD1|NA
ASIYRGGYT
>TRBV4-2|TRBD1|NA
ASSQAEGQGEQY
>TRBV5-4|TRBD1|NA
ASSRDTQGYGYT
>TRBV4-2|NA|NA
ASSQGALGGFQPQH
>TRBV20-1|TRBD2|NA
SASRLAGGGETQY
>TRBV4-1|NA|NA
ASSQVNLVGRYSNQPQH
>TRBV6-2/TRBV6-3|NA|NA
ASSYTRLNTEAF
>TRBV5-4|TRBD1|NA
ASSLGGLGTGELF